This T cell receptor (beta chain) is from a study of blood T cell repertoires in COVID-19. Overall study context: Samples taken during acute and convalescent COVID-19 were collected in the United States, Italy and Spain. T cells, B-cell-depleted T cells, or PBMCs supplied cDNA or gDNA.

V was clipped by 4 bases and J by 9 bases, with 9 bases between them. Germline assignment: CDR1 MNHEY and CDR2 SVGAGI. This CDR3 contains 11 residues. Per the original data handling: Nucleated cell counts were estimated from reference gene primer amplification. Only in-frame clones appear in the TCRdb table, and some are missing; sequencing was by immunoSEQ multiplex PCR. V, J and clone size are those of that table, while D and trimming were read from the DNA. Seen here are around 60,000 clones, 65% to 90% observed once, and the top ten hold 10%. Seattle patient enrollment occurred during active infection, with longitudinal follow-up thereafter.

The receptor was isolated from a man aged 45-65 years with COVID-19, enrolled during active disease. The sequencing sample was made of peripheral blood. The gene calls are TRBV6-5 and TRBJ1-1; D is unclear. The CDR3 nucleotides are TGTGCCAGCAGTTCTAGGATCAAAGCTTTCTTT. It translates to CASSSRIKAFF.